This T cell receptor (beta chain) comes out of a study of regulatory T cells in long-lasting Graves disease. In its sample, this clonotype was seen many times. Time point indicated: persistent/refractory GD, antithyroid drugs over 5 years with positive TRAb. PBMCs provided the RNA from which the TCR library was made. Patient provenance is recorded as an endocrinology department in Xi'an, China. For TCR beta, libraries came from iRepertoire HTBI primers and Arm-PCR of CDR3 regions. TCRdb passed the multiplex PCR reads through MiXCR, listing each CDR3 protein once. Of 300,000 to 350,000 distinct CDR3 sequences detected, about 19% appear once; the ten largest clones hold roughly 27%. The ends lost 0 bases at V and 1 base at J; junction bases unmatched: 5. This CDR3 is built from 17 residues.

The chain carries TRBV12-3 or TRBV12-4 and TRBJ2-5; TRBD2 agrees at 10 bases. Sequencing used peripheral blood mononuclear cells (PBMCs), obtained when the disease was refractory, from a patient treated with antithyroid drugs. The TCR was taken from a female donor with Graves disease. The CDR3 is CASSLASTSGAQETQYF. Here the CDR3 DNA reads TGTGCCAGCAGTTTAGCTTCCACTAGCGGGGCCCAAGAGACCCAGTACTTC.